The subject of this entry is one T cell receptor (beta chain). Its antigen is as yet unknown. Germline CDR1 is SGHAT and CDR2 is FQNNGV. The CDR3 contains 17 residues. These data belong to a study of CXCR3-negative and CXCR3-positive naive CD8 T cells. Study overall: The TRB read total, about 135 million, broke down to about 1.5 +/- 0.3 million reads per library. Findings of the study overall: Both naive subsets had comparably high diversity; memory CD8+ cells much lower. After cryopreservation, CXCR3 expression dropped partially; most assays used fresh PBMCs. Surface CD5 was comparable between naive subsets; TCR strength was inferred from TRB CDR3 properties.

In preparing the TRB cDNA libraries, 5' RACE with UMI labels was used. With the 5' RACE reads reprocessed, TCRdb shows one record per CDR3 protein and no DNA. The listing contains about 40,000 distinct CDR3 sequences. The receptor's source is a human donor in good health. Some clones in this sample may be carry-over from other donors' samples. The material sequenced was memory CD8+ T cells from blood. The chain has TRBV11-2 and TRBJ2-3; TCRdb's D gene call, TRBD1, goes unchecked for lack of DNA. This CDR3 is CASSPTARTGSTDTQYF.